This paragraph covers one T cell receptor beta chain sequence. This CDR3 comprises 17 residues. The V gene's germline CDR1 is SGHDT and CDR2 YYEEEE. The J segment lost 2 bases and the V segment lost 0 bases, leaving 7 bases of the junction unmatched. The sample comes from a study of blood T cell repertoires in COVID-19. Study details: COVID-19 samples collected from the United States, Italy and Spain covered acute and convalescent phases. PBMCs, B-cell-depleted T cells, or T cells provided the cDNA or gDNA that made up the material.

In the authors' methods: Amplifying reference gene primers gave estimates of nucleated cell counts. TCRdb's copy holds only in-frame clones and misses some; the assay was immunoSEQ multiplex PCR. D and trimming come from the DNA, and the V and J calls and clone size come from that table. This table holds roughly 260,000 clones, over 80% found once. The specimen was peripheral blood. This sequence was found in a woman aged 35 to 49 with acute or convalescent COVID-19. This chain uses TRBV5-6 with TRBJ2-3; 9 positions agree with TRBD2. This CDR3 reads CASSLDSGGTSTDTQYF. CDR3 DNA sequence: TGTGCCAGCAGCTTGGACAGCGGGGGGACATCCACAGATACGCAGTATTTT.